Below are 11 T cell receptor beta chains sequenced from a single sample in a study of T cell repertoires in cytomegalovirus infection (dated by TCRdb to between 2018 and 2021). TCRdb names Illumina HiSeq 1500 as the instrument used. TCRdb reanalyzed the raw reads on its own, using fastp at Q25 for trimming and MiXCR for clone calling, and kept in-frame beta chains. CDR3 protein duplicates are merged, each entry listing the most common genes and DNA. The sample profile shows fewer than 550,000 distinct CDR3 sequences; around 11% of them were found once. The leading ten clones occupy 10% of the sample. Sequencing used PBMCs. These receptors were taken from a human donor in good health (CMV status not recorded). Some clones in this sample may be carry-over from other donors' samples.

This clonotype was seen repeatedly, ten times or more. The J gene is TRBJ1-1, the V gene TRBV20-1; D gene uncertain. The V gene's germline CDR1 is DFQATT and CDR2 SNEGSKA (reference sequence). This CDR3 has 12 residues. V was shortened by 5 bases and J by 11 bases, with 18 bases between the two germline ends. The DNA for the CDR3 is TGCAGTGCTGCACCAGGACGCTCATGGGCTTTCTTT. It translates to CSAAPGRSWAFF.

This clonotype was recorded many times. This rearrangement joins TRBV6-1 to TRBJ2-7, with a tentative D call TRBD2 (5 bases). The CDR3 runs to 14 residues. Trimming removed 4 bases from V and 1 base from J, with 11 bases in between. Germline CDR1 MNHNS, CDR2 SASEGT. CDR3 bases: TGTGCCAGCAGTGCGGGGTCGGTGTCCTACGAGCAGTACTTC. It is translated as CASSAGSVSYEQYF.

This clonotype was counted at least ten times. The CDR3 DNA follows: TGTGCCAGCAGCAGACAGGGGGGAGGAAGCGCTGAAGCTTTCTTT. Its translation is CASSRQGGGSAEAFF. The J gene is TRBJ1-1, the V gene TRBV7-8; 9 nucleotides align to TRBD1. Trimming took 5 bases from V and 6 from J; bases not matched to a gene: 10. Germline V lookup: CDR1 SGHVS, CDR2 FQNEAQ. The CDR3 contains 15 residues. Based on the CDR3 plus reference TRBV7-8 and TRBJ1-1, the full variable domain is GAGVSQSPRYKVAKRGQDVALRCDPISGHVSLFWYQQALGQGPEFLTYFQNEAQLDKSGLPSDRFFAERPEGSVSTLKIQRTQQEDSAVYLCASSRQGGGSAEAFFGQGTRLTVV.

This clonotype was seen many times. The chain recombines TRBV27 with TRBJ1-2; 9 nucleotides line up with TRBD1. The CDR3 runs to 14 residues. The V gene end was trimmed by 5 bases and the J gene end by 2 bases; junction bases not matched to a gene: 3. CDR1 and CDR2 from the germline V gene are MNHEY and SMNVEV (reference sequence). CDR3 in amino acids: CASSIGQGNYGYTF. For the CDR3, the DNA is TGTGCCAGCAGTATCGGACAGGGGAACTATGGCTACACCTTC.

This clonotype has just a few counts. The genes are TRBV23-1 and TRBJ2-3; D remains unclear. TRBV23-1 is placed among ORFs of uncertain function. This CDR3 is built from 13 residues. V gave up 4 bases and J gave up 2 bases, with 7 bases separating them. CDR3: CASSRPNTDTQYF. Written as DNA, the CDR3 is TGCGCCAGCAGTCGGCCTAACACAGATACGCAGTATTTT.

This clonotype has just a few counts. The chain recombines TRBV3-1 with TRBJ2-5; 9 bases fit TRBD1. The CDR3 runs to 17 residues. The V and J ends lost 0 bases and 4 bases, in that order; junction bases with no gene match: 9. Germline V gene lookup returns CDR1 LGHDT and CDR2 YNNKEL (reference sequence). CDR3 amino acids: CASSQEFTGTGRETQYF. The CDR3 nucleotides are TGTGCCAGCAGCCAAGAGTTTACCGGGACAGGGAGAGAGACCCAGTACTTC.

This clonotype was detected a few times. This chain uses TRBV19 with TRBJ1-2; D is uncertain. CDR1 LNHDA and CDR2 SQIVND come from the germline V gene (reference sequence). The CDR3 is 11 residues long. The V end was cut by 2 bases, the J end by 8 bases, with 6 bases between. CDR3 sequence (DNA): TGTGCCAGTAGTATACACGGGGGCTACACCTTC. Translation gives CASSIHGGYTF. The whole variable domain, filled in from reference TRBV19 and TRBJ1-2, reads DGGITQSPKYLFRKEGQNVTLSCEQNLNHDAMYWYRQDPGQGLRLIYYSQIVNDFQKGDIAEGYSVSREKKESFPLTVTSAQKNPTAFYLCASSIHGGYTFGSGTRLTVV.

This clonotype was detected only a few times. CDR3 in DNA: TGTGCCAGTAGTATAGGACCTAACTCCTACAATGAGCAGTTCTTC. Its protein product is CASSIGPNSYNEQFF. The chain employs TRBV19 and TRBJ2-1; D is undetermined. CDR3 length: 15 residues. In germline, CDR1 is LNHDA, CDR2 SQIVND (reference sequence). The V gene lost 1 base and the J gene lost 0 bases, with 7 bases spanning the gap.

This clonotype was seen more than once but under ten times. This chain uses TRBV5-1 with TRBJ2-1, with 7 bases lining up with TRBD2. After removal of 4 bases from V and 0 bases from J, the junction contained 10 bases not matched to a gene. The CDR3 runs to 17 residues. Germline V gene sequence: CDR1 SGHRS, CDR2 YFSETQ. The CDR3 nucleotides are TGCGCCAGCAGCATTCTCTTAGCGGGTAGCTCCTACAATGAGCAGTTCTTC. Encoded protein: CASSILLAGSSYNEQFF.

Comments on this clonotype: One end of the junction fails to match germline, which may point to a read error. The V gene is TRBV19, the J gene TRBJ2-1, with TRBD2 matching over 12 bases. The CDR3 has 17 residues. The germline V gene has CDR1 LNHDA and CDR2 SQIVND (reference sequence). CDR3 protein: CTSSPSGRAYLYNEQFF. CDR3 sequence (DNA): TGTACCAGTAGTCCTAGCGGGAGGGCGTACCTTTACAATGAGCAGTTCTTC.

This clonotype was detected a few times. The chain combines TRBV28 with TRBJ2-7; weak D call: TRBD1 (6 bases). The length of the CDR3 is 13 residues. V lost 5 bases to trimming and J lost 6 bases, with 14 bases between them. The germline CDR1 and CDR2 sequences are MDHEN and SYDVKM. CDR3 in DNA: TGTGCCAGCAGTGGTGACAGGTTCCTCGAGCAGTACTTC. Translating it yields CASSGDRFLEQYF. The whole variable domain, remainder taken from reference TRBV28 and TRBJ2-7, is DVKVTQSSRYLVKRTGEKVFLECVQDMDHENMFWYRQDPGLGLRLIYFSYDVKMKEKGDIPEGYSVSREKKERFSLILESASTNQTSMYLCASSGDRFLEQYFGPGTRLTVT.